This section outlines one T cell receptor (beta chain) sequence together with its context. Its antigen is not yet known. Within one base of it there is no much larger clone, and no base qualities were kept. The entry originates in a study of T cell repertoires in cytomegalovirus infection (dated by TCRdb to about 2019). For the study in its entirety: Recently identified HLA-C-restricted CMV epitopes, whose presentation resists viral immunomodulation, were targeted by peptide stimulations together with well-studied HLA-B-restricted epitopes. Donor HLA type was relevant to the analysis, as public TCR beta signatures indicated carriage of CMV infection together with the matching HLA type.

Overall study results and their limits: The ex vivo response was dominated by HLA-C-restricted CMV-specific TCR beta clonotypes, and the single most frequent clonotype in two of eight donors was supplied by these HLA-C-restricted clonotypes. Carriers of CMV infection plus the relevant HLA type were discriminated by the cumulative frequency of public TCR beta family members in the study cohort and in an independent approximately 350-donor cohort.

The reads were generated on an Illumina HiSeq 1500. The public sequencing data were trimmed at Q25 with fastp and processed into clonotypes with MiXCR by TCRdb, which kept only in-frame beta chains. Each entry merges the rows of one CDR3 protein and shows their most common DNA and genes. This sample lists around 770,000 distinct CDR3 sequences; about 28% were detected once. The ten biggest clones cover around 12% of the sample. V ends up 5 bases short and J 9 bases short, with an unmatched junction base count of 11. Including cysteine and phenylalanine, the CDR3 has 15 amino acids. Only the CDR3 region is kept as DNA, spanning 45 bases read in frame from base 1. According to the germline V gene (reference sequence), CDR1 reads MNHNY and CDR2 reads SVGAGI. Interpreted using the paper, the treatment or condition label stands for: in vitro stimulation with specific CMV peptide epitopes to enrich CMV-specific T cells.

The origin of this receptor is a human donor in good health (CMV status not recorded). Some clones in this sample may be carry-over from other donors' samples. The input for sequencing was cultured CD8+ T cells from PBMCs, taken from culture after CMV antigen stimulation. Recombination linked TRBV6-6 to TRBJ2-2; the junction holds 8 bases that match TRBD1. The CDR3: CASSPRRQGLRELFF. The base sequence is TGTGCCAGCAGTCCCCGCCGACAGGGGTTAAGGGAGCTGTTTTTT.